This is a list of T cell receptor beta chains from one sample in a study of cytomegalovirus exposure and HLA in healthy donors. Clones were sequenced by immunoSEQ multiplex PCR, and TCRdb holds only the in-frame ones, with some missing. This table lists about 96,000 clones. The sample consisted of PBMCs. These receptors were taken from a woman aged 25 to 39 in good health and CMV-seronegative. The CDR3 runs from the conserved cysteine through the conserved F or W.

j_call v_call cdr3_aa
TRBJ2-5 TRBV7-9 CASSTTTGGDQETQYF
TRBJ1-3 TRBV5-1 CASSSTGTGNTIYF
TRBJ1-1 TRBV25-1 CASSADKTTEAFF
TRBJ1-4 TRBV28 CASSLPRTGGGRLFF
TRBJ1-4 TRBV7-9 CASSATSRANSEKLFF
TRBJ2-2 TRBV9 CASSVARGTSGAGELFF
TRBJ2-7 TRBV6-5 CASSYSTGSRSYEQYF
TRBJ2-7 TRBV28 CASNTPGQAPYEQYF
TRBJ1-5 TRBV4-1 CASSPPVSGLGGPQHF
TRBJ2-7 TRBV6-5 CASTAPSGPTYEQYF
TRBJ2-5 TRBV11-1 CASSLPGVETQYF
TRBJ2-6 TRBV5-4 CASSLRGLPVSGANVLTF
TRBJ2-1 TRBV28 CASSGTVHNEQFF
TRBJ2-7 TRBV5-5 CASSSTGTSGSTYEQYF
TRBJ2-7 TRBV4-1 CASSPTPPGFQPSGGPSYEQYF
TRBJ2-3 TRBV5-1 CASSNPQGAADTQYF
TRBJ1-2 TRBV6-6 CASNPLGLYGYTF
TRBJ1-1 TRBV29-1 CSADRFRMNTEAFF
TRBJ2-3 TRBV9 CASSASGPGDTQYF
TRBJ1-1 TRBV10-3 CAISWTALNTEAFF
TRBJ1-2 TRBV6-1 CASSGGPGVGYTF
TRBJ2-3 TRBV27 CASSPASYSSTDTQYF
TRBJ2-2 TRBV28 CASSNRQGAAGELFF
TRBJ2-7 TRBV25-1 CASSQETYEQYF
TRBJ1-2 TRBV6-1 CASSSTGTGYYGYTF
TRBJ1-5 TRBV6-1 CASSNPGQANQPQHF
TRBJ1-5 TRBV7-9 CASSLSTVNQPQHF
TRBJ2-4 TRBV4-2 CASSQDERQNIQYF
TRBJ2-1 TRBV7-3 CASSPGAAGSLYNEQFF
TRBJ2-7 TRBV28 CASSFLTGLGYEQYF
TRBJ2-1 TRBV5-6 CASTLQGVQFF
TRBJ2-7 TRBV2 CASSQGKHYLGQYF
TRBJ1-5 TRBV7-2 CASSRTPHRDEDQPQHF
TRBJ2-3 TRBV11-2 CASSLVAGGFTDTQYF
TRBJ1-4 TRBV4-2 CASSQLTESNEKLFF
TRBJ1-3 TRBV28 CASSYHPGGPGNTIYF
TRBJ2-2 TRBV18 CASSLRTGDTGELFF
TRBJ2-3 TRBV7-9 CASSSGQYTDTQYF
TRBJ2-1 TRBV11-2 CASSLDRGRSNEQFF
TRBJ2-7 TRBV20-1 CSALGGYEQYF
TRBJ1-1 TRBV5-1 CASSPDRANTEAFF
TRBJ1-2 TRBV7-9 CASSLMRESHGYTF
TRBJ1-1 TRBV5-8 CASSLQRNTEAFF
TRBJ1-2 TRBV28 CASSFPFQGIGGYTF
TRBJ2-1 TRBV2 CASSENSGGAYNEQFF
TRBJ2-4 TRBV30 CAWSWGVEGNIQYF
TRBJ2-3 TRBV7-7 CASSLGTGWDTQYF
TRBJ1-2 TRBV2 CASSDQGNYGYTF
TRBJ2-3 TRBV29-1 CSVVRTSTDTQYF
TRBJ2-7 TRBV5-1 CASSSAGTAYYEQYF
TRBJ2-7 TRBV5-1 CASSVLQGAYEQYF
TRBJ1-5 TRBV15 CATSRDRVQPQHF
TRBJ2-3 TRBV27 CASKETSADTQYF
TRBJ2-7 TRBV28 CASSPSGGQGSYEQYF